Below are 15 T cell receptor beta chains sequenced from a single sample in a study of beta chain features in type 1 diabetes. Reverse transcribing all isolated RNA meant expressed TCRB transcripts were sequenced. Assay: immunoSEQ multiplex PCR; the TCRdb copy retains only in-frame clones and omits some. The data hold 860,000 or so clones, with 15% to 20% observed a single time. Sequencing was done on a sample of naive CD4+ T cells from blood. Source of these receptors: a woman younger than 35 in good health.

The rearrangement uses TRBV6-4 and TRBJ2-1; 14 nucleotides match TRBD2. In germline, CDR1 is MRHNA, CDR2 SNTAGT. The CDR3 is made up of 15 amino acids. V was pared by 2 bases and J by 7 bases, with 1 base of the junction left unmatched. CDR3 nucleotide sequence: TGTGCCAGCAGTGACAGGACTAGCGGGAGGAATGAGCAGTTCTTC. Its protein product is CASSDRTSGRNEQFF.

This clone was seen more than once but under ten times. This chain links TRBV7-9 with TRBJ2-7, with unresolved D. Germline-derived CDR1 and CDR2 are SEHNR and FQNEAQ (reference sequence). The length of the CDR3 is 13 residues. V lost 1 base to trimming and J lost 5 bases, with 9 bases between them. This CDR3 reads CASSLGLGHEQYF. DNA of the CDR3: TGTGCCAGCAGCTTAGGATTAGGTCACGAGCAGTACTTC. The complete variable domain, with remaining parts taken from reference TRBV7-9 and TRBJ2-7, reads DTGVSQNPRHKITKRGQNVTFRCDPISEHNRLYWYRQTLGQGPEFLTYFQNEAQLEKSRLLSDRFSAERPKGSFSTLEIQRTEQGDSAMYLCASSLGLGHEQYFGPGTRLTVT.

Only a few counts were recorded for this clone. The chain carries TRBV11-2 and TRBJ2-5, with 8 bases matching TRBD2. Germline CDR1 and CDR2: SGHAT and FQNNGV. This CDR3 has 15 residues. The junction had 6 bases not matched to a gene; V was cut back by 1 base and J by 5 bases. CDR3 loop: CASSLAGGPMETQYF. CDR3 DNA: TGTGCCAGCAGCTTAGCGGGAGGGCCAATGGAGACCCAGTACTTC.

The chain links TRBV29-1 to TRBJ2-2, with 8 nucleotides matching TRBD1. Germline-derived CDR1 and CDR2 are SQVTM and ANQGSEA. This CDR3 spans 12 amino acids. The junction had 0 bases not matched to a gene; V was cut back by 4 bases and J by 5 bases. CDR3 protein: CSVGTGTGELFF. The CDR3 coding sequence is TGCAGCGTTGGGACAGGGACCGGGGAGCTGTTTTTT.

V usage is TRBV9 and J usage is TRBJ2-1, with 7 bases that match TRBD1. Germline CDR1 and CDR2: SGDLS and YYNGEE. CDR3 length equals 14 residues. The junction had 2 bases not matched to a gene; V was cut back by 2 bases and J by 3 bases. The CDR3 coding sequence is TGTGCCAGCAGCGTGTGGGACAGCTACAATGAGCAGTTCTTC. It encodes CASSVWDSYNEQFF.

J is TRBJ2-7 and V is TRBV6-1; 10 bases line up with TRBD1. J was trimmed by 6 bases and V by 6 bases; bases with no gene match: 11. Germline V CDR1 and CDR2: MNHNS, SASEGT. The CDR3 is 15 amino acids. CDR3 coding DNA: TGTGCCAGCAGCGTCCGGGACAGGGGATTTGGCGAGCAGTACTTC. As protein: CASSVRDRGFGEQYF.

This chain joins TRBV5-1 and TRBJ1-2; D is perhaps TRBD1 (5 bases). Germline V CDR1 and CDR2: SGHRS, YFSETQ. This CDR3 is 14 amino acids long. V lost 4 bases and J lost 5, with 15 bases in between. CDR3 sequence reads: CASSRAGNGYGYTF. The CDR3 DNA follows: TGCGCCAGCAGCCGGGCAGGGAATGGTTATGGCTACACCTTC.

The rearrangement uses TRBV13 and TRBJ1-1; D perhaps matches TRBD1 (6 bases). The CDR3 runs to 14 residues. V gave up 6 bases and J gave up 8 bases, with 19 bases separating them. Germline CDR1 PRHDT, CDR2 FYEKMQ (reference sequence). CDR3 coding DNA: TGTGCCAGCAGGTCCGACAGGTTACGCGGCGAAGCTTTCTTT. The encoded protein is CASRSDRLRGEAFF.

J is TRBJ1-5 and V is TRBV2; maybe TRBD1 (6 bases). V was shortened by 6 bases and J by 0 bases, with 12 bases between the two germline ends. The CDR3 loop spans 15 amino acids. Per germline, CDR1 SNHLY and CDR2 FYNNEI. CDR3 bases: TGTGCCAGCAGAAGGGACACGAATAGCAATCAGCCCCAGCATTTT. This gives the protein CASRRDTNSNQPQHF.

This clone was recorded a few times. This chain uses TRBV7-9 with TRBJ2-3, with D maybe TRBD2 (5 bases). Per the germline V gene, CDR1 is SEHNR and CDR2 is FQNEAQ (reference sequence). Deletions cut 3 bases from V and 2 bases from J, with 15 bases between. The CDR3 runs 16 residues. The CDR3 DNA follows: TGTGCCAGCAGCTTGTATGGGAGCTTGTCCACAGATACGCAGTATTTT. Encoded protein: CASSLYGSLSTDTQYF.

The chain employs TRBV9 and TRBJ2-7, with D possibly matching TRBD2 (5 bases). This CDR3 is built from 13 residues. Trimming took off 2 bases at V and 3 bases at J, with 9 bases between the two ends. CDR1 is SGDLS and CDR2 is YYNGEE in the germline V gene. DNA of the CDR3: TGTGCCAGCAGCGTTCGGGATCACTACGAGCAGTACTTC. It codes for CASSVRDHYEQYF. Full variable domain (rest looked up from reference TRBV9 and TRBJ2-7): DSGVTQTPKHLITATGQRVTLRCSPRSGDLSVYWYQQSLDQGLQFLIQYYNGEERAKGNILERFSAQQFPDLHSELNLSSLELGDSALYFCASSVRDHYEQYFGPGTRLTVT.

The chain joins TRBV10-2 to TRBJ2-1, with TRBD2 identical over 7 bases. V shed 4 bases, J shed 6 bases, and the junction held 3 bases outside the gene matches. Germline V lookup: CDR1 WSHSY, CDR2 SAAADI. This CDR3 is built from 13 residues. CDR3 in amino acids: CASSGRERNEQFF. The CDR3 DNA is TGCGCCAGCAGTGGGCGGGAGCGCAATGAGCAGTTCTTC.

This clone was detected only a few times. The gene calls are TRBV29-1 and TRBJ2-2; D is uncertain. In germline, CDR1 is SQVTM, CDR2 ANQGSEA. CDR3 length equals 14 residues. Deletions cut 4 bases from V and 1 base from J, with 10 bases between. CDR3 nucleotide sequence: TGCAGCGTTGCGTCTGGGATGAACACCGGGGAGCTGTTTTTT. This sequence encodes CSVASGMNTGELFF.

Only a few counts were recorded for this clone. The CDR3 here is CASSFSGSIYNEQFF. The CDR3 nucleotides read TGTGCCAGCAGCTTTAGCGGGAGCATCTACAATGAGCAGTTCTTC. The chain couples TRBV7-9 to TRBJ2-1; 9 bases fit TRBD2. With 3 bases clipped from V and 3 bases from J, the junction kept 3 bases outside the gene matches. The CDR3 runs 15 residues. Per the germline V gene, CDR1 is SEHNR and CDR2 is FQNEAQ (reference sequence).

This rearrangement joins TRBV7-2 to TRBJ2-1; possibly TRBD2 for D (6 bases). The CDR3 extends over 11 amino acids. CDR1 and CDR2 (germline): SGHTA, FQGNSA. V was trimmed by 5 bases and J by 15 bases, leaving 14 bases between them. The CDR3 bases are TGTGCCAGCAGCCCCGGGACTTCTCGGTTCTTC. This codes for CASSPGTSRFF.